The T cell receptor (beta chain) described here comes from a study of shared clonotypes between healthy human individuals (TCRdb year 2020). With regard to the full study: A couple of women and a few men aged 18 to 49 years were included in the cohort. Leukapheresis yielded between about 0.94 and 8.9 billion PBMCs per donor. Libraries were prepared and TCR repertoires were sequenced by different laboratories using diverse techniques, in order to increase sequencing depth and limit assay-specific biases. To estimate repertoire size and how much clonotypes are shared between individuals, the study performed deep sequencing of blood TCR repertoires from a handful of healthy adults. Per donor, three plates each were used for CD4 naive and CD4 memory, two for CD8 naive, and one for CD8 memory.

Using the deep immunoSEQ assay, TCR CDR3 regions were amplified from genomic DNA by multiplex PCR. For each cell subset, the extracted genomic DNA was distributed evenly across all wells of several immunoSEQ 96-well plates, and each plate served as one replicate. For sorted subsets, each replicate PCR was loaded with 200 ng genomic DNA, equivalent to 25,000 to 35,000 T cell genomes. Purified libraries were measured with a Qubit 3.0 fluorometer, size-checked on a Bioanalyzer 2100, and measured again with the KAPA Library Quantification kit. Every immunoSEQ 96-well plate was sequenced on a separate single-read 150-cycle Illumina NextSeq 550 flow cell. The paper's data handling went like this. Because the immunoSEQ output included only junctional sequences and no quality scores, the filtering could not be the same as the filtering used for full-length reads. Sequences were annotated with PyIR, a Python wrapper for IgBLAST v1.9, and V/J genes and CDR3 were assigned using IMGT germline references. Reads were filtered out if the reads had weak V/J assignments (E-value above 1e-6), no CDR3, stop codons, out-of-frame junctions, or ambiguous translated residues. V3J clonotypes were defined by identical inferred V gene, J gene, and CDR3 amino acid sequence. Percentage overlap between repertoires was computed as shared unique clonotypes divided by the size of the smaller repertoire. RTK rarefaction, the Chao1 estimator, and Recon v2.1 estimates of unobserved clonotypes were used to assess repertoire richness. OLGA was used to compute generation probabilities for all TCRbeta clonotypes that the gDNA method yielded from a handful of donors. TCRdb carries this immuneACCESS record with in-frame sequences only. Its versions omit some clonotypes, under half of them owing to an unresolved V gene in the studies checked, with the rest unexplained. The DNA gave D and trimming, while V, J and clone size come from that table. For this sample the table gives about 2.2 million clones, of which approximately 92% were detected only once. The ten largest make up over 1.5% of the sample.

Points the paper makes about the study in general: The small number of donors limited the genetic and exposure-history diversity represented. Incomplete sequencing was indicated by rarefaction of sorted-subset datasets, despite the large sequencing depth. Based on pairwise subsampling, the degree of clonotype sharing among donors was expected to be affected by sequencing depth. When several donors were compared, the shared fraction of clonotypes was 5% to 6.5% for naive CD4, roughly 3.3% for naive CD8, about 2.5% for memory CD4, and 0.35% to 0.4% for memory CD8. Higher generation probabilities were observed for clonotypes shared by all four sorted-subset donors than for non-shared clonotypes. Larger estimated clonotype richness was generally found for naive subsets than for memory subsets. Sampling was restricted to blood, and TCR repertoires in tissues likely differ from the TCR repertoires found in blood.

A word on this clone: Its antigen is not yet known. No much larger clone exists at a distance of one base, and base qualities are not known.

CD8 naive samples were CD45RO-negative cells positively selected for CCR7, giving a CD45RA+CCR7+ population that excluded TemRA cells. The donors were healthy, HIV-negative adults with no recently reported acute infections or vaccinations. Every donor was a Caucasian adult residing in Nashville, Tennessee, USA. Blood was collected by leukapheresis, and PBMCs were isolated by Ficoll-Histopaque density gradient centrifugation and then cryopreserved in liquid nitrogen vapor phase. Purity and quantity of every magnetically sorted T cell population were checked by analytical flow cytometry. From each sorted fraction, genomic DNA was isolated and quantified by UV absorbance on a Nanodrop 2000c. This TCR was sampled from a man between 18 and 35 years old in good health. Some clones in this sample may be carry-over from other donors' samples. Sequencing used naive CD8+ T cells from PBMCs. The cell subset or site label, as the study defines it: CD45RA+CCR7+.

The bases are TGTGCCAGCAGCTTCGGACTAGCGGGAATCAACGATGAGCAGTTCTTC. The resulting protein is CASSFGLAGINDEQFF. The chain is assembled from TRBV13 and TRBJ2-1, and 12 junction bases match TRBD2. V trim: 3 bases; J trim: 8 bases; unmatched bases: 8. The CDR3 spans 16 residues, from the cysteine through the phenylalanine. The sequence is cut down to CDR3 DNA, 48 bases in frame from base 1. From a lookup of the germline V gene (reference sequence), CDR1 and CDR2 are PRHDT and FYEKMQ.